The clone carrying this T cell receptor beta chain was detected only once. V was shortened by 6 bases and J by 2 bases, with 11 bases between the two germline ends. CDR1 is KGHSH and CDR2 is LQKENI in the germline V gene. There are 13 residues in the CDR3. This sample is part of a study of cytomegalovirus exposure and HLA in healthy donors. A multiplex PCR was run with 60 Vbeta primers and 13 Jbeta primers. Here immunoSEQ multiplex PCR was the method, and the copy in TCRdb shows in-frame clones only, minus some. The sample consists of about 43,000 clones, around 60% of them appearing once. Sequencing was performed on PBMCs. The clonotype originates from a human donor in good health. The rearrangement joins TRBV18 to TRBJ2-7, with D maybe TRBD1 (6 bases). The CDR3 sequence is CASSDRQTYEQYF. In DNA form, the CDR3 reads TGTGCCAGCTCGGACAGACAAACCTACGAGCAGTACTTC. The whole variable domain, filled in from reference TRBV18 and TRBJ2-7, reads NAGVMQNPRHLVRRRGQEARLRCSPMKGHSHVYWYRQLPEEGLKFMVYLQKENIIDESGMPKERFSAEFPKEGPSILRIQQVVRGDSAAYFCASSDRQTYEQYFGPGTRLTVT.